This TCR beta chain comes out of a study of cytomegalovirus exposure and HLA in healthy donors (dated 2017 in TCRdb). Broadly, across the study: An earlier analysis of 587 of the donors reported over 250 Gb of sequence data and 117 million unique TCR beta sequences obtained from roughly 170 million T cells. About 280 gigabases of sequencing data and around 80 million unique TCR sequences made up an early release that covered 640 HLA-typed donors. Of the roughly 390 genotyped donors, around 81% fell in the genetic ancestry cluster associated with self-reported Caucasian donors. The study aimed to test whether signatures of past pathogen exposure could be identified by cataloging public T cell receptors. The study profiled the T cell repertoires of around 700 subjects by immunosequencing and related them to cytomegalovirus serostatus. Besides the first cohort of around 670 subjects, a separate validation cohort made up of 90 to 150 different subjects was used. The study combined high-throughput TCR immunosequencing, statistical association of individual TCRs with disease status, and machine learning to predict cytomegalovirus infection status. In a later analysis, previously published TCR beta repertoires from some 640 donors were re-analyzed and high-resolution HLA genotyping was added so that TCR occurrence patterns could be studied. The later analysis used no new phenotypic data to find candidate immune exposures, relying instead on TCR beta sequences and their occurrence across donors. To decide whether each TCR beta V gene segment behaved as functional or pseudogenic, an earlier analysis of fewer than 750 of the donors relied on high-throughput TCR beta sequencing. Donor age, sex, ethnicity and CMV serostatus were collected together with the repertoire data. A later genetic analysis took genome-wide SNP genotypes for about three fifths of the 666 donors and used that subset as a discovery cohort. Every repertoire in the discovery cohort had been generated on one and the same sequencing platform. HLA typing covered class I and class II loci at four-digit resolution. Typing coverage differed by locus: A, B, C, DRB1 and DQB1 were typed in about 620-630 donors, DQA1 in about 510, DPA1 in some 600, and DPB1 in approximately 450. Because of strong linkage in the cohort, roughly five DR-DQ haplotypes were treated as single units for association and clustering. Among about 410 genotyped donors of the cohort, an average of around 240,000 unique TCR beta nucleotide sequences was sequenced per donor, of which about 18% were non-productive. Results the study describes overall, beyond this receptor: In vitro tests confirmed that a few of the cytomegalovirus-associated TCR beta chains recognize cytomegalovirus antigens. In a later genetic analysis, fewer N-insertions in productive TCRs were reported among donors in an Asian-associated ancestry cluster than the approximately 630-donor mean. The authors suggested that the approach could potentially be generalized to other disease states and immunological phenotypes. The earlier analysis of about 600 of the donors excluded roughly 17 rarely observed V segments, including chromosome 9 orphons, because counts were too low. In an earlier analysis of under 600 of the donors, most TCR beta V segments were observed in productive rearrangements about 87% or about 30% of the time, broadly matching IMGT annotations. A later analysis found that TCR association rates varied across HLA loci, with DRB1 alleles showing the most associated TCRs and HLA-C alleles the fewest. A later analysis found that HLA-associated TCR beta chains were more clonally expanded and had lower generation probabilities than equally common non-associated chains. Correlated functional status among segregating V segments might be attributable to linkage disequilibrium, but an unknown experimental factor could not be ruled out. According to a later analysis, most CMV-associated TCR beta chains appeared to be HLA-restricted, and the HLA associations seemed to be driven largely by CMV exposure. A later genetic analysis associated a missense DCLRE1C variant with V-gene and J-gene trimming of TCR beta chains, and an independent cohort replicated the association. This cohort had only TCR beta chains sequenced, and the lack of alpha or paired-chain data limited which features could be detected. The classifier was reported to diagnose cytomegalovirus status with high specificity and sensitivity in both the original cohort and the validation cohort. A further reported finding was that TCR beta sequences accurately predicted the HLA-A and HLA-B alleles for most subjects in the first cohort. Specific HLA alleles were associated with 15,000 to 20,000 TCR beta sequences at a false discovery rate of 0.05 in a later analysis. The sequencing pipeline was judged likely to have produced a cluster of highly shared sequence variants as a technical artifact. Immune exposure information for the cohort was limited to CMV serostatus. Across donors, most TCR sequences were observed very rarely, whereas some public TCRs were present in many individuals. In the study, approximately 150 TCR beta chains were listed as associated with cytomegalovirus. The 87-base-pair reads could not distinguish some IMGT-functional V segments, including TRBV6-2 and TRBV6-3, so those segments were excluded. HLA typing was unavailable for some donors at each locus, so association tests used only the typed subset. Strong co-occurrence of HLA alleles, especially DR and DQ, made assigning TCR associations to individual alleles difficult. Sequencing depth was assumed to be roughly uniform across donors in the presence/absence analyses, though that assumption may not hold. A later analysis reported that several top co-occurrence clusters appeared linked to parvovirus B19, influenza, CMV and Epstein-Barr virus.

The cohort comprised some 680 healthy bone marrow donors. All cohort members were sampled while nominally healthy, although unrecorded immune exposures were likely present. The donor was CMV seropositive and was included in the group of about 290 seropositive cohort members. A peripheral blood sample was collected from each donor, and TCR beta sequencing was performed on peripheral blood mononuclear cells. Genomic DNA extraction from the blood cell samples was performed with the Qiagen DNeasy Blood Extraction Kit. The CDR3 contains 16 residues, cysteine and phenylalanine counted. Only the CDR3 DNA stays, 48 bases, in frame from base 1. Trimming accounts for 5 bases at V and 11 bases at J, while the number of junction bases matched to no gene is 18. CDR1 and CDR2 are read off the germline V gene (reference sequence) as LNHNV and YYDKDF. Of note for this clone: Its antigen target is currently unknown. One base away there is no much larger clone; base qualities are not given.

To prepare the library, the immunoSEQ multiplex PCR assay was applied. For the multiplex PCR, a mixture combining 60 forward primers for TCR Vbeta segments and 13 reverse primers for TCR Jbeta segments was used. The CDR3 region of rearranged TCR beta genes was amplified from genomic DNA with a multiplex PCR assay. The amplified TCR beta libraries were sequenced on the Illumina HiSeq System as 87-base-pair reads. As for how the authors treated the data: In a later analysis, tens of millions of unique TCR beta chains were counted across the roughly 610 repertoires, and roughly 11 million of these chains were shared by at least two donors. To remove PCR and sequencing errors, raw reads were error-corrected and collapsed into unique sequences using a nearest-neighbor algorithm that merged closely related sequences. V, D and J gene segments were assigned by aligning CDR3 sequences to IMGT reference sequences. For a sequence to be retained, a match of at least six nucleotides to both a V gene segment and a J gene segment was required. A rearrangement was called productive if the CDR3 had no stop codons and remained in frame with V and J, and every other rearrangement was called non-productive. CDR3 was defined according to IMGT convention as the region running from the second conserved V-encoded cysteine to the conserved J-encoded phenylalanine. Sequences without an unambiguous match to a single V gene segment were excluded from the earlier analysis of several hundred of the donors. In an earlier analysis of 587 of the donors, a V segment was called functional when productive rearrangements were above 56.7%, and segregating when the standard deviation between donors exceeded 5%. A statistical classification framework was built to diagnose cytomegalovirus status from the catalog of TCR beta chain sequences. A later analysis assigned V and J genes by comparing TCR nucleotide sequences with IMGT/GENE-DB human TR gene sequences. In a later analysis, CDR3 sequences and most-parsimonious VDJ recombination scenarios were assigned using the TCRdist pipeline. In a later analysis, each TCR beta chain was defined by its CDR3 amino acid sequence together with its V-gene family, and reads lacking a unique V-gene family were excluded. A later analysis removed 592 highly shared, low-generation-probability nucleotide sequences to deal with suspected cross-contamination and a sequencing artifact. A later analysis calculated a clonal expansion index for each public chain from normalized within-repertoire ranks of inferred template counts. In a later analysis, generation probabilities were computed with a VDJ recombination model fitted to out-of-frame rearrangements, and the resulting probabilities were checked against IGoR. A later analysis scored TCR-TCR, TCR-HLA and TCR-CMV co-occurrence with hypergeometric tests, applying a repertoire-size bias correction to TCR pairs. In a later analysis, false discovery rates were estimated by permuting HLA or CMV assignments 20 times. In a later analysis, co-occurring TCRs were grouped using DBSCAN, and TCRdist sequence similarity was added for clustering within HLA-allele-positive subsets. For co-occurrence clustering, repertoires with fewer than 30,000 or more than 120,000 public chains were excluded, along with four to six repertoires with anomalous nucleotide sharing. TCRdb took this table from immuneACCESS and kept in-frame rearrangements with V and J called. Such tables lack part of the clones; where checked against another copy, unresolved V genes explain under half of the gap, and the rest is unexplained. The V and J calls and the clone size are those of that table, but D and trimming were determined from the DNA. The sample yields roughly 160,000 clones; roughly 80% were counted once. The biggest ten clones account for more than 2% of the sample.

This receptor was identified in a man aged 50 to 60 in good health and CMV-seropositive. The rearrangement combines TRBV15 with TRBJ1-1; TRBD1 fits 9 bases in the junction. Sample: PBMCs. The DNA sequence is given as TGTGCCACCAGCCGGAGGGGGGGACAGGGAAAAGGAGGTGCTTTCTTT. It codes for CATSRRGGQGKGGAFF.